These 20 T cell receptor beta chains originate from one sample sequenced in a study of blood T cell repertoires in COVID-19. Some clones are missing from TCRdb's copy, which holds only in-frame ones; the method was immunoSEQ multiplex PCR. The sample carries roughly 150,000 clones, 84% recorded once. Sequences were obtained from peripheral blood. These receptor sequences come from a woman aged 45-60 years in a cohort sampled during active or convalescent COVID-19.

The gene calls are TRBV9 and TRBJ2-2; 12 nucleotides line up with TRBD2. This CDR3 region has 19 residues. Looked up from germline, CDR1 is SGDLS and CDR2 is YYNGEE. The junction had 16 bases not matched to a gene; V was cut back by 4 bases and J by 6 bases. The DNA for the CDR3 is TGTGCCAGCAGCCCATCCCTCCTAGCGGGGGGGCCTGGGGCCGGGGAGCTGTTTTTT. Translating gives CASSPSLLAGGPGAGELFF.

V is TRBV7-2 and J is TRBJ2-1; 7 nucleotides agree with TRBD2. The germline V gene encodes CDR1 SGHTA and CDR2 FQGNSA. Losses at the gene ends were 6 bases for V and 0 bases for J; bases not matched to a gene: 2. The CDR3 has 14 amino acids. The CDR3 DNA reads TGTGCCAGCAGACGGACTAGCTCCTACAATGAGCAGTTCTTC. It specifies CASRRTSSYNEQFF.

This chain connects TRBV2 to TRBJ1-5; tentatively, D is TRBD1 (6 bases). Between the trimmed V and J ends, which lost 5 bases and 0 bases, there was a span of 8 bases. The V gene's germline CDR1 is SNHLY and CDR2 FYNNEI. CDR3 size: 14 residues. The CDR3 sequence is CASSWTDSNQPQHF. CDR3 DNA sequence: TGTGCCAGCAGTTGGACAGATAGCAATCAGCCCCAGCATTTT.

This chain joins TRBV11-1 and TRBJ2-5, with D possibly being TRBD2 (5 bases). V lost 5 bases and J 3 bases, leaving 10 bases between the germline ends. CDR1 and CDR2 from the germline V gene are SGHAT and FQDESV (reference sequence). This CDR3 spans 13 amino acids. CDR3 sequence reads: CASSPRRKETQYF. The CDR3 DNA sequence: TGTGCCAGCAGCCCTCGGAGGAAAGAGACCCAGTACTTC.

The J gene is TRBJ1-2, the V gene TRBV2; 8 bases align to TRBD1. The CDR3 runs 18 residues. V lost 3 bases and J lost 0; bases outside the gene matches: 12. Per germline, CDR1 SNHLY and CDR2 FYNNEI. The CDR3 region is CASSEDPTGAAANYGYTF. In DNA form, the CDR3 reads TGTGCCAGCAGTGAGGACCCGACAGGGGCGGCGGCTAACTATGGCTACACCTTC.

The chain uses TRBV6-5 and TRBJ1-6, with 10 bases that match TRBD1. V lost 8 bases and J lost 8; bases outside the gene matches: 9. Germline CDR1 is MNHEY and CDR2 is SVGAGI. The CDR3 length is 15 residues. Written as DNA, the CDR3 is TGTGCCAGCGGCAAGACAGGGGGCGCCGATTCACCCCTCCACTTT. It yields the protein CASGKTGGADSPLHF.

The V and J genes are TRBV6-2 or TRBV6-3 and TRBJ1-5; 7 bases line up with TRBD1. CDR3 length equals 15 residues. After removal of 6 bases from V and 5 bases from J, the junction contained 10 bases not matched to a gene. The germline V gene has CDR1 MNHEY and CDR2 SVGEGT. CDR3: CASSFTQQGYQPQHF. DNA for the CDR3: TGTGCCAGCAGCTTCACGCAACAGGGGTATCAGCCCCAGCATTTT.

This clone has just a few counts. The chain joins TRBV30 to TRBJ1-5; D is unresolved. Germline lookup yields CDR1 GTSNPN and CDR2 SVGIG (reference sequence). V lost 2 bases and J lost 4, with 9 bases in between. CDR3 size: 13 residues. The CDR3 nucleotides are TGTGCCTGGAGTTTATCGGGTAATCAGCCCCAGCATTTT. This translates into CAWSLSGNQPQHF.

This clone has a handful of counts. CDR3 residues: CASSLTGEPEAFF. In DNA form, the CDR3 reads TGTGCCAGCAGCCTCACGGGGGAACCTGAAGCTTTCTTT. The V call is TRBV7-2, the J call TRBJ1-1; D is perhaps TRBD1 (5 bases). CDR1 and CDR2 from the germline V gene are SGHTA and FQGNSA. Trimming took 5 bases from V and 6 from J, leaving 13 bases between them. The CDR3 extends over 13 amino acids.

The chain joins TRBV30 to TRBJ2-7; 9 bases map to TRBD1. V lost 0 bases and J lost 2; bases outside the gene matches: 5. The CDR3 runs 15 residues. Germline CDR1 is GTSNPN and CDR2 is SVGIG (reference sequence). The CDR3 nucleotides read TGTGCCTGGAGTGTGGGGACAGGGCCCCCCTACGAGCAGTACTTC. Its translation is CAWSVGTGPPYEQYF.

The genes are TRBV11-3 and TRBJ2-4; weak D call: TRBD2 (6 bases). Trimming cost V 5 bases and J 1 base, with 15 bases left between them. The CDR3 runs 16 residues. The V gene's germline CDR1 is SGHNT and CDR2 YENEEA. CDR3 loop: CASSVGGGGAKNIQYF. The CDR3 bases are TGTGCCAGCAGCGTGGGGGGAGGTGGCGCCAAAAACATTCAGTACTTC.

The V and J genes are TRBV21-1 and TRBJ2-1; the table gives TRBD1 as D, unverified against the DNA. TRBV21-1 is a documented pseudogene. The CDR3 extends over 15 amino acids. In DNA form, the CDR3 reads TGTGCCAGCAGCAGGCCGGACAGGGGAGGCGGTGAGCAGTTCTTC. Its translation: CASSRPDRGGGEQFF.

The gene calls are TRBV7-2 and TRBJ1-1; no clear D. CDR1 is SGHTA and CDR2 is FQGNSA in the germline V gene. The CDR3 covers 11 residues. V lost 3 bases, J lost 3 bases, and 2 bases lay in between. This CDR3 reads CASSFDTEAFF. In DNA form, the CDR3 reads TGTGCCAGCAGCTTCGACACTGAAGCTTTCTTT. The full variable domain, its missing parts supplied by reference TRBV7-2 and TRBJ1-1, is GAGVSQSPSNKVTEKGKDVELRCDPISGHTALYWYRQSLGQGLEFLIYFQGNSAPDKSGLPSDRFSAERTGGSVSTLTIQRTQQEDSAVYLCASSFDTEAFFGQGTRLTVV.

The chain carries TRBV9 and TRBJ1-4, with 9 bases fitting TRBD1. V lost 0 bases, J lost 7 bases, and 10 bases stayed unmatched. CDR1 is SGDLS, CDR2 YYNGEE, per germline. This CDR3 contains 17 residues. This CDR3 is CASSVVVRGQGCEKLFF. The CDR3 coding sequence is TGTGCCAGCAGCGTAGTCGTGAGAGGACAGGGGTGTGAAAAACTGTTTTTT.

The chain is built from TRBV9 and TRBJ1-2; 8 nucleotides match TRBD1. The CDR3 loop spans 14 amino acids. Germline lookup yields CDR1 SGDLS and CDR2 YYNGEE. Losses at the gene ends were 4 bases for V and 7 bases for J; bases not matched to a gene: 9. CDR3 DNA: TGTGCCAGCAGCTCAGAAGGACAGGGAGGTGGCTACACCTTC. Translated, it gives CASSSEGQGGGYTF.

J is TRBJ2-3 and V is TRBV6-6; 9 bases line up with TRBD1. The CDR3 is made up of 14 amino acids. Germline trimming cut 4 bases from V and 4 bases from J; bases unmatched to any gene: 3. CDR1 and CDR2 (germline): MNHNY, SVGAGI (reference sequence). The CDR3 is CASSSGQGSDTQYF. As DNA, the CDR3 is TGTGCCAGCAGTTCGGGACAGGGTTCAGATACGCAGTATTTT.

This chain connects TRBV30 to TRBJ2-7, with a possible D match to TRBD1 (7 bases). The CDR3 covers 13 residues. The germline V gene encodes CDR1 GTSNPN and CDR2 SVGIG (reference sequence). The V and J ends lost 4 bases and 0 bases respectively, with 10 bases between them. In DNA form, the CDR3 reads TGTGCCTGGACAGGGGGGATCTCCTACGAGCAGTACTTC. It specifies CAWTGGISYEQYF.

The rearrangement links TRBV3-1 (or the pseudogene TRBV3-2) to TRBJ2-5, with 7 bases that match TRBD2. Germline V lookup: CDR1 LGHDT, CDR2 YNNKEL (reference sequence). The CDR3 length is 17 residues. The V and J ends lost 5 bases and 0 bases, in that order; junction bases with no gene match: 12. CDR3 nucleotide sequence: TGTGCCAGCAGCGTCCTTGGGGGGGACGTATACCAAGAGACCCAGTACTTC. Translation: CASSVLGGDVYQETQYF.

This clone was counted many times. This CDR3 is CASSEDRGYEQPQHF. The CDR3 DNA sequence: TGTGCCAGCAGTGAGGACAGGGGGTATGAACAGCCCCAGCATTTT. This chain connects TRBV6-1 to TRBJ1-5, with TRBD1 matching over 10 bases. Germline V lookup: CDR1 MNHNS, CDR2 SASEGT. The CDR3 length is 15 residues. The V segment lost 3 bases and the J segment 7 bases; nucleotides outside the gene matches: 6.

The chain employs TRBV27 and TRBJ1-6; TRBD1 matches 8 bases. J lost 5 bases, V lost 2 bases, and 8 bases had no gene match. This CDR3 spans 17 amino acids. CDR1 is MNHEY and CDR2 is SMNVEV in the germline V gene (reference sequence). The CDR3 bases are TGTGCCAGCAGTTTAGGGCAGGGGGCACCTAATAATTCACCCCTCCACTTT. Amino acids: CASSLGQGAPNNSPLHF.